A selection of T cell receptor beta chains follows, all from one sample in a study of shared clonotypes between healthy human individuals. Here immunoSEQ multiplex PCR was the method, and the copy in TCRdb shows in-frame clones only, minus some. Altogether some 790,000 clones are present, 55% to 75% being singletons, with the ten largest covering approximately 1.8%. The sequencing sample was made of memory CD4+ T cells sorted from blood. The receptors here all came from a woman in her 30s in good health. The CDR3 runs from the conserved cysteine through the conserved F or W. Clone size is shown for a subset of rows, as once, few, many or a class of expanded clone.

size: NA
V: TRBV23-1
CDR3: CASSRRDGAGYGYTF

size: NA
V: TRBV28
CDR3: CASNEGRRETQYF

size: NA
V: TRBV5-1
CDR3: CASSPGEFPTDTQYF

size: NA
V: TRBV5-4
CDR3: CASSIKLTGGIEKLFF

size: few
V: TRBV4-2
CDR3: CASSKGQGDTEAFF

size: NA
V: TRBV4-1
CDR3: CASSRSPDSTFEQFF

size: NA
V: TRBV28
CDR3: CASSLGGLDLYEQYF

size: few
V: TRBV28
CDR3: CASSLAQGGQPQHF

size: many
V: TRBV19
CDR3: CASSTRDGETQYF

size: NA
V: TRBV18
CDR3: CASSPNGGPLRGGGGGYTF

size: NA
V: TRBV30
CDR3: CAIGSVTGGPHEQYF

size: NA
V: TRBV7-2
CDR3: CASSFPGTSGANVLTF

size: NA
V: TRBV14
CDR3: CASSQGRVTEAFF

size: NA
V: TRBV28
CDR3: CASSSGLGTDTQYF

size: NA
V: TRBV10-3
CDR3: CAISDSRLGGYGELFF

size: NA
V: TRBV29-1
CDR3: CSVEDLDNYGYTF

size: NA
V: TRBV27
CDR3: CASSLRPDYNEQFF

size: few
V: TRBV28
CDR3: CASKIAGVHEQYF

size: NA
V: TRBV10-3
CDR3: CAISERPTSSYEQYF

size: NA
V: TRBV5-1
CDR3: CASSLNWLANTGELFF

size: once
V: TRBV5-6
CDR3: CASSITSGRFHEQYF

size: few
V: TRBV5-4
CDR3: CASSRKAGNEQFF

size: NA
V: TRBV27
CDR3: CASSLYGGSAFF

size: once
V: TRBV27
CDR3: CASTPGQGISETQYF

size: few
V: TRBV25-1
CDR3: CASSEWGGNGYTF

size: NA
V: TRBV2
CDR3: CASVEGGDTQYF

size: NA
V: TRBV7-2
CDR3: CASSVGITRDSLGGEQYF

size: NA
V: TRBV5-4
CDR3: CASSYGLVNEQFF

size: NA
V: TRBV6-6
CDR3: CASSRGLAGEWGQFF

size: NA
V: TRBV29-1
CDR3: CSVRSGSYEQYF

size: NA
V: TRBV30
CDR3: CAWSYSGQGAASSGNTIYF

size: few
V: TRBV5-4
CDR3: CASSLSGGTTDTQYF

size: NA
V: TRBV11-2
CDR3: CASSNFRGGETQYF

size: once
V: TRBV19
CDR3: CASSKGTYTEAFF

size: NA
V: TRBV13
CDR3: CASSSWATGIMNTEAFF

size: NA
V: TRBV6-1
CDR3: CASWSEKLFF

size: NA
V: TRBV6-1
CDR3: CATLRVTGINEQFF

size: once
V: TRBV6-5
CDR3: CASSLLDGYTF

size: NA
V: TRBV5-6
CDR3: CASSSSAGPGEKLFF

size: NA
V: TRBV18
CDR3: CASSSGQALGLEAFF

size: few
V: TRBV10-3
CDR3: CAISEKDKNTEAFF

size: once
V: TRBV13
CDR3: CASSLGGRTEAFF

size: few
V: TRBV4-1
CDR3: CASSQARVETGELFF

size: NA
V: TRBV5-1
CDR3: CASSDSEEGEQYF

size: NA
V: TRBV4-2
CDR3: CASSSTGLAGETQYF